The table lists the clone carrying this T cell receptor beta chain with many counts. Its target is not known. V gave up 1 base and J gave up 8 bases; unmatched junction bases: 11. CDR3 length: 17 residues. The germline CDR1 and CDR2 sequences are LGHNA and YNFKEQ. The data derive from a study of identical twins. Study results and limitations: In cord blood, abundant beta clonotypes had fewer insertions; memory showed no trend. Potential partial confounding of zero-insertion analyses by invariant MAIT and iNKT cells was noted. Modelling underestimated the level of out-of-frame TCR alpha sharing observed in monozygotic twins.

A universal primer site was added by template switching, and unique molecular identifiers were carried by the cDNA. One entry per CDR3 protein, called by TCRdb with MiXCR from the 5' RACE reads. The table has under 250,000 distinct CDR3 sequences, about 7.5% seen once. Another study also made use of these data, one on yellow fever vaccine responses in identical twins.

V usage is TRBV4-2 and J usage is TRBJ2-1; 10 bases align to TRBD2. The sequencing input was memory (CD45RO+) T cells sorted from blood. The receptor comes from a woman between 18 and 30 years old in good health. As DNA, the CDR3 is TGTGCCAGCAGCCAAGGGGAGACTAGCGGGCCCTGGGATGAGCAGTTCTTC. As protein: CASSQGETSGPWDEQFF.